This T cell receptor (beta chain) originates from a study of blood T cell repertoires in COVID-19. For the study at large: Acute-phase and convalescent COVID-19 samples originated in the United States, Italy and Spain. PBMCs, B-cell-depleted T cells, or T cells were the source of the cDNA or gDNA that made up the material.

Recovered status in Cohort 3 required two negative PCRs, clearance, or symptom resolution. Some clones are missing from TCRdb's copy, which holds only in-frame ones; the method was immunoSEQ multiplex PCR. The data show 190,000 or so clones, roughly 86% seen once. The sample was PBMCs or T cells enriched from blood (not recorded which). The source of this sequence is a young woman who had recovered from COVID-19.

Here the CDR3 DNA reads TGTGCCAGTAGAACAGGAGGGGGCTACGGCACAGATACGCAGTATTTT. It specifies CASRTGGGYGTDTQYF. The V gene is TRBV19, the J gene TRBJ2-3, with D possibly TRBD1 on 7 matching bases. The CDR3 length is 16 residues. In germline, CDR1 is LNHDA, CDR2 SQIVND (reference sequence). V lost 6 bases to trimming and J lost 1 base, with 17 bases between them.